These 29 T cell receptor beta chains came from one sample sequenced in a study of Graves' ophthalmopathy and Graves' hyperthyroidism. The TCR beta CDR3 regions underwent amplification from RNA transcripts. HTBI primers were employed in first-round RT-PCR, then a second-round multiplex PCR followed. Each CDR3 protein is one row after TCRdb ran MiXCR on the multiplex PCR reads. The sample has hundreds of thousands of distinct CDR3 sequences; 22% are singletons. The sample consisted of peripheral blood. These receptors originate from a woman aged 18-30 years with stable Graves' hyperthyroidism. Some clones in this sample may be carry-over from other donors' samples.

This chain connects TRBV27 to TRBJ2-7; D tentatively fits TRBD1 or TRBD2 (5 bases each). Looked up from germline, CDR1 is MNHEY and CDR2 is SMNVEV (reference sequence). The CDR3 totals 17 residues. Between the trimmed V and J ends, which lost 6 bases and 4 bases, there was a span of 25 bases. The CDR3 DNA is TGTGCCAGCAGCCCCAGTGAACCTTTTGGGGGAGATTACGAGCAGTACTTC. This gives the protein CASSPSEPFGGDYEQYF.

This CDR3 reads CASMYQGGRETQYF. The CDR3 DNA reads as TGTGCCAGCATGTACCAAGGGGGCAGGGAGACCCAGTACTTC. The chain recombines TRBV7-8 with TRBJ2-5; 7 nucleotides match TRBD1. The germline gives CDR1 SGHVS, CDR2 FQNEAQ. This CDR3 contains 14 residues. With 7 bases clipped from V and 5 bases from J, the junction kept 10 bases outside the gene matches.

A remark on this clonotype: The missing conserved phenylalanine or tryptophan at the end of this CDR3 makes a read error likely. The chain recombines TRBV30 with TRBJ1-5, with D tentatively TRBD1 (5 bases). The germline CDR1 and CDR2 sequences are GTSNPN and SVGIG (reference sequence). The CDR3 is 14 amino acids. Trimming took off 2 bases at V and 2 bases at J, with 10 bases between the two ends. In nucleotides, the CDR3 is TGTGCCTGGAGTCCGGTGGGGGGCAATCAGCCCCAGCATCTT. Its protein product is CAWSPVGGNQPQHL.

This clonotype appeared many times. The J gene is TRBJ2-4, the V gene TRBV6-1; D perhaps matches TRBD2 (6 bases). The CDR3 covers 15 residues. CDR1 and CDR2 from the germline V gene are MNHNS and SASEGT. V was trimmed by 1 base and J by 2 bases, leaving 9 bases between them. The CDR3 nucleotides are TGTGCCAGCAGTGAAGGCGGGGCATCCAAAAACATTCAGTACTTC. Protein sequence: CASSEGGASKNIQYF.

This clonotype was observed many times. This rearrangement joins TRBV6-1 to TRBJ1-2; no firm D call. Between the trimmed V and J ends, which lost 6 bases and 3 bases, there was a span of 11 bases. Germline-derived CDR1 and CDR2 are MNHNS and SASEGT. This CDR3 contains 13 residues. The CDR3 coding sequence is TGTGCCAGCAGCCAAGGAGGTTACTATGGCTACACCTTC. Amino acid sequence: CASSQGGYYGYTF.

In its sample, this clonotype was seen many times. CDR3 loop: CASSLVGQLRIGTEAFF. DNA for the CDR3: TGCGCCAGCAGCTTGGTGGGGCAGCTGAGAATTGGGACTGAAGCTTTCTTT. The chain employs TRBV5-1 and TRBJ1-1; D is perhaps TRBD1 (5 bases). Trimming pared 0 bases from V and 5 bases from J, leaving 20 bases between. The CDR3 is 17 residues long. Germline V lookup: CDR1 SGHRS, CDR2 YFSETQ.

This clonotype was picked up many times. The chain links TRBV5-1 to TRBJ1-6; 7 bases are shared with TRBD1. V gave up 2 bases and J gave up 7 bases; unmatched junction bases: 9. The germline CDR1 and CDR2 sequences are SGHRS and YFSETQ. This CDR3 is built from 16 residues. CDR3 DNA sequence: TGCGCCAGCAGCTTCTCGACAGGGTTGAGCAATTCACCCCTCCACTTT. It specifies CASSFSTGLSNSPLHF.

CDR3 nucleotides: TGCGCCAGCAGCCAAGAAAGGGTCTACACTGAAGCTTTCTTT. Translation gives CASSQERVYTEAFF. The chain carries TRBV4-3 and TRBJ1-1, with unresolved D. Deletions cut 0 bases from V and 3 bases from J, with 8 bases between. The CDR3 totals 14 residues. Germline V gene data show CDR1 as LGHNA and CDR2 as YSLEER.

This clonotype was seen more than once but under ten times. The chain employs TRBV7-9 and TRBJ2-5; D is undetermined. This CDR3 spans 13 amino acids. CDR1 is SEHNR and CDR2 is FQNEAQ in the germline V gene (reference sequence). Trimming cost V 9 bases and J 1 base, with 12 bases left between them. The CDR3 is CASLGRPQETQYF. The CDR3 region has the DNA TGTGCCAGTCTGGGCAGGCCCCAAGAGACCCAGTACTTC.

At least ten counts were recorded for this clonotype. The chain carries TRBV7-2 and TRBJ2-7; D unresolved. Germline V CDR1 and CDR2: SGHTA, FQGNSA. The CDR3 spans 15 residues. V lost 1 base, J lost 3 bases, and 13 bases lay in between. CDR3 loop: CASSLGFEVFYEQYF. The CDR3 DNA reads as TGTGCCAGCAGCTTAGGGTTTGAGGTTTTCTACGAGCAGTACTTC.

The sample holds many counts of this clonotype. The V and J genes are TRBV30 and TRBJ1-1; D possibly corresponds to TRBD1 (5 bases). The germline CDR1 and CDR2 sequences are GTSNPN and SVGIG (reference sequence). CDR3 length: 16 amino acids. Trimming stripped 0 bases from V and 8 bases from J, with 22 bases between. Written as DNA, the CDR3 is TGTGCCTGGAGTGTACGCTTCTTGAGTCCGGGGCGAGAAGCTTTCTTT. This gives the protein CAWSVRFLSPGREAFF.

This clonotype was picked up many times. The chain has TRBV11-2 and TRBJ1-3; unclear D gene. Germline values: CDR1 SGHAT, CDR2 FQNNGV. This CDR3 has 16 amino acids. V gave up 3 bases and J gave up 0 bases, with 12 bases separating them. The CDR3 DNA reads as TGTGCCAGCAGCTTCGGAGGCACCCTCTCTGGAAACACCATATATTTT. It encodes CASSFGGTLSGNTIYF. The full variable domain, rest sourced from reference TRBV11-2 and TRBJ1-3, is EAGVAQSPRYKIIEKRQSVAFWCNPISGHATLYWYQQILGQGPKLLIQFQNNGVVDDSQLPKDRFSAERLKGVDSTLKIQPAKLEDSAVYLCASSFGGTLSGNTIYFGEGSWLTVV.

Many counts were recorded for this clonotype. Here the CDR3 DNA reads TGTGCCAGCAGTTTTCCCGACGTATCCTACGAGCAGTACTTC. Its protein product is CASSFPDVSYEQYF. The chain carries TRBV28 and TRBJ2-7; D is uncertain. V lost 3 bases, J lost 1 base, and 10 bases lay in between. The CDR3 runs 14 residues. CDR1 MDHEN and CDR2 SYDVKM come from the germline V gene.

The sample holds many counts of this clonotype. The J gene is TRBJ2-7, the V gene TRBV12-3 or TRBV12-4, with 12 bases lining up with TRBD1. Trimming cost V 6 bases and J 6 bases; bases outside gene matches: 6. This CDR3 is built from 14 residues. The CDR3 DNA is TGTGCCAGCAGATACGGGACAGGGGGCGGCGAGCAGTACTTC. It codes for CASRYGTGGGEQYF.

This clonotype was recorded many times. For the CDR3, the DNA is TGTGCCATCCTACAGGGGGCGAGGACTGAAGCTTTCTTT. The encoded protein is CAILQGARTEAFF. The chain has TRBV2 and TRBJ1-1; TRBD1 agrees at 9 bases. The CDR3 has 13 amino acids. Germline trimming cut 10 bases from V and 5 bases from J; bases unmatched to any gene: 8. Germline V gives CDR1 SNHLY, CDR2 FYNNEI.

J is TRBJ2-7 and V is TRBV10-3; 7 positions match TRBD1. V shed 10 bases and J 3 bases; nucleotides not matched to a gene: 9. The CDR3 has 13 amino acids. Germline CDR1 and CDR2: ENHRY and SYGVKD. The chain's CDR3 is CATSGQLYYEQYF. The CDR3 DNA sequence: TGTGCCACCTCGGGACAGCTCTACTACGAGCAGTACTTC.

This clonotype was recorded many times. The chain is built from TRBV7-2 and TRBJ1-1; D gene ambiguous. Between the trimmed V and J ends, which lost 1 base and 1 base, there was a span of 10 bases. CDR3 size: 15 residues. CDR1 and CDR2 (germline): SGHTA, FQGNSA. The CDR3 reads CASSLVVTGNTEAFF. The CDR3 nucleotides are TGTGCCAGCAGCTTAGTAGTGACCGGGAACACTGAAGCTTTCTTT. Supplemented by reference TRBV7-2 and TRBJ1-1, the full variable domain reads GAGVSQSPSNKVTEKGKDVELRCDPISGHTALYWYRQSLGQGLEFLIYFQGNSAPDKSGLPSDRFSAERTGGSVSTLTIQRTQQEDSAVYLCASSLVVTGNTEAFFGQGTRLTVV.

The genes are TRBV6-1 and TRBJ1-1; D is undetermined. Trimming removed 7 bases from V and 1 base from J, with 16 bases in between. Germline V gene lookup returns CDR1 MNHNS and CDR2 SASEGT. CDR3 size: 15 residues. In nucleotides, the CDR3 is TGTGCCAGCACCGGCCGGGCACTTCAGAACACTGAAGCTTTCTTT. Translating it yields CASTGRALQNTEAFF.

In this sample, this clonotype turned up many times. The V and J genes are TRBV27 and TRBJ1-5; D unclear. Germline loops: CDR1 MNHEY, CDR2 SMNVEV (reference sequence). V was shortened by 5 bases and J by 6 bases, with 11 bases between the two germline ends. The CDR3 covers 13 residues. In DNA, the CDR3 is TGTGCCAGCAGTCCCCCGAAGGGTCAGCCCCAGCATTTT. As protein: CASSPPKGQPQHF.

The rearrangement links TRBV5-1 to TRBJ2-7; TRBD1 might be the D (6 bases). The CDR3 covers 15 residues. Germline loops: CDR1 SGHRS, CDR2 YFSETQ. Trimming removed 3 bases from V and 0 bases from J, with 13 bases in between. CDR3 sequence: CASSWTVPSSYEQYF. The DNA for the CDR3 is TGCGCCAGCAGCTGGACAGTACCGAGCTCCTACGAGCAGTACTTC.

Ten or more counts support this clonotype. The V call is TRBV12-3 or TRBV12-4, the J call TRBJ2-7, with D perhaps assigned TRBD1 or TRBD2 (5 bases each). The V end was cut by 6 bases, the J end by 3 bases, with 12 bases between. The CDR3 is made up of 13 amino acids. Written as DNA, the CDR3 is TGTGCCAGCAGCCGGGGACCGTACTACGAGCAGTACTTC. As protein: CASSRGPYYEQYF.

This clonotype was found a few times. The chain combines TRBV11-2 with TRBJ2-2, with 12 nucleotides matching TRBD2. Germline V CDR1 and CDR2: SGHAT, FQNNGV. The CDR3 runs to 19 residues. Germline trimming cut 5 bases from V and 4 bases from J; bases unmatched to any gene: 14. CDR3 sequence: CASSATNLAGGPGTGELFF. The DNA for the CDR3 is TGTGCCAGCAGCGCAACAAACCTAGCGGGGGGGCCTGGCACCGGGGAGCTGTTTTTT.

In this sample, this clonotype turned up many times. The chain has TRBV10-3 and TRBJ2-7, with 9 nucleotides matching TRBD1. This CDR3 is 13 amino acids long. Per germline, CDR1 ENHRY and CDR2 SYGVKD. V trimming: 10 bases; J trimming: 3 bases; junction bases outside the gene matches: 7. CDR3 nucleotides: TGTGCCACCGGCCCGGGACAGGGCTACGAGCAGTACTTC. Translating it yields CATGPGQGYEQYF.

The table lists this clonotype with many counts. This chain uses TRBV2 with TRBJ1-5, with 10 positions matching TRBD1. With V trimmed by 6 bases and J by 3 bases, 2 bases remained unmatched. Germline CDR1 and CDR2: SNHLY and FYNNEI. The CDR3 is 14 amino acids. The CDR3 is CASSDRGLNQPQHF. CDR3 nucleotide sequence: TGTGCCAGCAGCGACAGGGGGCTCAATCAGCCCCAGCATTTT.

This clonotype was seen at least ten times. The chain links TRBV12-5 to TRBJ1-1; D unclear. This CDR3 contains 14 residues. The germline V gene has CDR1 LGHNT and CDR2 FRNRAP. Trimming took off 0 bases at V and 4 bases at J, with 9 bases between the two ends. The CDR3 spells CASGLVLGPTEAFF. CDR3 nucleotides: TGTGCTAGTGGTTTGGTACTTGGGCCCACTGAAGCTTTCTTT.

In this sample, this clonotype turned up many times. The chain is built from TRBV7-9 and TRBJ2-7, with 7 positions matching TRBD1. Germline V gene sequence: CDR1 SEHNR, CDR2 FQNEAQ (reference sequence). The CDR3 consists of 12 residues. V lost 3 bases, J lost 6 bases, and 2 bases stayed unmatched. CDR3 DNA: TGTGCCAGCAGCTTGGGACAGCGCGAGCAGTACTTC. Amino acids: CASSLGQREQYF. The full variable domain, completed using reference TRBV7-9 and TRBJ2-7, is DTGVSQNPRHKITKRGQNVTFRCDPISEHNRLYWYRQTLGQGPEFLTYFQNEAQLEKSRLLSDRFSAERPKGSFSTLEIQRTEQGDSAMYLCASSLGQREQYFGPGTRLTVT.

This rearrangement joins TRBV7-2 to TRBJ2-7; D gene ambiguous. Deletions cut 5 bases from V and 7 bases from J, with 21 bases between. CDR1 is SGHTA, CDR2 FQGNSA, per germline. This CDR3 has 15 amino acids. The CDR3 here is CASSLNPWSRWEQYF. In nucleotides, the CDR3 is TGTGCCAGCAGCCTAAACCCGTGGAGCAGGTGGGAGCAGTACTTC. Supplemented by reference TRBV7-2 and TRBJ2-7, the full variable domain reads GAGVSQSPSNKVTEKGKDVELRCDPISGHTALYWYRQSLGQGLEFLIYFQGNSAPDKSGLPSDRFSAERTGGSVSTLTIQRTQQEDSAVYLCASSLNPWSRWEQYFGPGTRLTVT.

The chain's CDR3 is CASSPSGPTETQYF. CDR3 DNA: TGCGCCAGCAGCCCAAGCGGCCCGACTGAGACCCAGTACTTC. This chain connects TRBV5-1 to TRBJ2-5; a weak D match, TRBD2 (5 bases). The CDR3 totals 14 residues. V lost 4 bases and J 5 bases, leaving 15 bases between the germline ends. Germline V gene lookup returns CDR1 SGHRS and CDR2 YFSETQ.

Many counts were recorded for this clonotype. The CDR3 region has the DNA TGTGCCAGCAGTTTAGAAAGATGGACTAGCGGGAGAAACAACGAGCAGTACTTC. Residues: CASSLERWTSGRNNEQYF. The V gene is TRBV12-3 or TRBV12-4, the J gene TRBJ2-7; 13 bases fit TRBD2. The CDR3 is 18 amino acids. V dropped 1 base and J dropped 5; count of bases not matched to a gene: 11.